The 30 T cell receptor beta chains below all came from one sample that was sequenced in a study of blood T cell repertoires in COVID-19. Sequencing was performed with immunoSEQ multiplex PCR; in TCRdb, only in-frame clones are kept and a portion is missing. Among a few hundred thousand clones listed, approximately 85% were seen once. Source material: peripheral blood. Receptor source: a human donor in a cohort sampled during active COVID-19.

In regard to this clone: Different DNA sequences within this sample yield the same CDR3. The J gene is TRBJ1-1, the V gene TRBV11-3; no reliable D call. Trimming removed 1 base at V and 1 base at J, with 7 bases between. Germline CDR1 reads SGHNT; CDR2 reads YENEEA. The CDR3 runs 14 residues. CDR3 DNA: TGTGCCAGCAGCTTAGGGGCCGGGAACACTGAAGCTTTCTTT. It translates to CASSLGAGNTEAFF.

V gene TRBV12-3 or TRBV12-4 combines with J gene TRBJ1-5; 9 nucleotides match TRBD1. CDR3 length equals 13 residues. Trimming took 4 bases from V and 7 from J; bases not matched to a gene: 2. The CDR3 nucleotides read TGTGCCAGCAGTTGGACAGGGGAACAGCCCCAGCATTTT. Translation gives CASSWTGEQPQHF.

V and J are TRBV24-1 and TRBJ1-1; 7 bases map to TRBD1. V was pared by 3 bases and J by 8 bases, with 2 bases of the junction left unmatched. Germline V gene sequence: CDR1 KGHDR, CDR2 SFDVKD. This CDR3 has 12 amino acids. In DNA, the CDR3 is TGTGCCACCAGTGATGGGACAGTCGAAGCTTTCTTT. Encoded protein: CATSDGTVEAFF.

The gene calls are TRBV19 and TRBJ2-7, with TRBD2 matching 12 bases. Germline-derived CDR1 and CDR2 are LNHDA and SQIVND (reference sequence). The CDR3 runs 15 residues. Trimming cost V 4 bases and J 2 bases; bases outside gene matches: 3. The CDR3 spells CASSKRLAGAYEQYF. CDR3 nucleotides: TGTGCCAGTAGTAAACGACTAGCGGGGGCCTACGAGCAGTACTTC.

This clone was detected only a few times. The chain has TRBV5-1 and TRBJ1-1; D is ambiguous. This CDR3 has 13 residues. CDR1 SGHRS and CDR2 YFSETQ come from the germline V gene. Trimming removed 5 bases from V and 0 bases from J, with 8 bases in between. CDR3 nucleotides: TGCGCCAGCAGAAGTCAGATGAACACTGAAGCTTTCTTT. It specifies CASRSQMNTEAFF.

The gene calls are TRBV5-6 and TRBJ1-2; unclear D gene. The CDR3 has 15 amino acids. Germline CDR1 SGHDT, CDR2 YYEEEE. V lost 0 bases and J lost 0, with 9 bases in between. The CDR3 is CASSLVDLANYGYTF. CDR3 bases: TGTGCCAGCAGCTTGGTGGATCTAGCTAACTATGGCTACACCTTC.

The rearrangement joins TRBV10-2 to TRBJ1-2; 7 bases fit TRBD1. Trimming at V came to 4 bases and at J to 2 bases, leaving 4 bases not matched to a gene. CDR3 length: 14 amino acids. Germline V gene data show CDR1 as WSHSY and CDR2 as SAAADI. DNA of the CDR3: TGCGCCAGCAGTGTAGGACAGGCAAACTATGGCTACACCTTC. Its translation: CASSVGQANYGYTF.

The chain recombines TRBV5-4 with TRBJ2-1; D uncertain. CDR3 length: 15 amino acids. From germline, CDR1 is SGHNT and CDR2 YYREEE (reference sequence). Trimming stripped 5 bases from V and 2 bases from J, with 14 bases between. The CDR3 loop reads CASSSRRSAYNEQFF. Written as DNA, the CDR3 is TGTGCCAGCAGTTCCCGGCGGTCGGCCTACAATGAGCAGTTCTTC.

The rearrangement links TRBV6-5 to TRBJ1-1; D uncertain. Germline values: CDR1 MNHEY, CDR2 SVGAGI. V was clipped by 1 base and J by 2 bases, with 5 bases between them. CDR3 size: 13 residues. The CDR3 DNA sequence: TGTGCCAGCAGTTACTATTTAAACACTGAAGCTTTCTTT. Protein sequence: CASSYYLNTEAFF.

This clone was detected only a few times. The rearrangement joins TRBV5-1 to TRBJ2-7; tentatively, D is TRBD2 (6 bases). Trimming cost V 5 bases and J 3 bases, with 12 bases left between them. Per the germline V gene, CDR1 is SGHRS and CDR2 is YFSETQ. This CDR3 has 13 amino acids. For the CDR3, the DNA is TGCGCCAGCAGACCCGGGAGTAACTACGAGCAGTACTTC. As protein: CASRPGSNYEQYF.

This clone was picked up a small number of times. This sequence joins TRBV6-5 and TRBJ1-2; D uncertain. Per the germline V gene, CDR1 is MNHEY and CDR2 is SVGAGI. V was shortened by 0 bases and J by 4 bases, with 9 bases between the two germline ends. The CDR3 contains 14 residues. The CDR3 loop reads CASSYSKFSYGYTF. CDR3 sequence (DNA): TGTGCCAGCAGTTACTCGAAGTTTAGCTATGGCTACACCTTC.

The rearrangement joins TRBV5-6 to TRBJ1-5, with D hard to call. The V and J ends lost 1 base and 11 bases respectively, with 16 bases between them. Germline assignment: CDR1 SGHDT and CDR2 YYEEEE. The CDR3 extends over 14 amino acids. CDR3: CASSLYSSEESQHF. In DNA, the CDR3 is TGTGCCAGCAGCTTGTACAGTTCGGAGGAGTCCCAGCATTTT. The variable domain in full, with the rest retrieved from reference TRBV5-6 and TRBJ1-5, is DAGVTQSPTHLIKTRGQQVTLRCSPKSGHDTVSWYQQALGQGPQFIFQYYEEEERQRGNFPDRFSGHQFPNYSSELNVNALLLGDSALYLCASSLYSSEESQHFGDGTRLSIL.

The chain combines TRBV14 with TRBJ1-1; D remains ambiguous. V was cut by 1 base and J by 7 bases, with 10 bases left in between. Germline values: CDR1 SGHDN, CDR2 FVKESK. This CDR3 is 13 amino acids long. CDR3 region: CASSQGTSHEAFF. The CDR3, as DNA: TGTGCCAGCAGCCAAGGTACTTCCCATGAAGCTTTCTTT.

The chain recombines TRBV6-5 with TRBJ1-1; TRBD1 agrees at 7 bases. Germline assignment: CDR1 MNHEY and CDR2 SVGAGI. This CDR3 is 15 amino acids long. V dropped 6 bases and J dropped 0; count of bases not matched to a gene: 7. The CDR3 sequence: CASRARGKMNTEAFF. As DNA, the CDR3 is TGTGCCAGCAGGGCCAGGGGGAAAATGAACACTGAAGCTTTCTTT.

Comments on this clone: Possible read error: a much larger clone is one base away. J is TRBJ2-7 and V is TRBV5-5, with D perhaps matching TRBD2 (5 bases). Germline CDR1 and CDR2: SGHKS and YYEKEE (reference sequence). The CDR3 sequence is 13 residues long. DNA of the CDR3: TGTACCAGCAGCTTGGGAGCCGTCGACGAGCAGTACTTC. Translation: CTSSLGAVDEQYF.

V and J are TRBV5-4 and TRBJ1-2; 9 bases are a match to TRBD1. Trimming cost V 3 bases and J 8 bases; bases outside gene matches: 5. This CDR3 is built from 13 residues. Germline CDR1 is SGHNT and CDR2 is YYREEE (reference sequence). The CDR3 reads CASSWTGANGYTF. CDR3 sequence (DNA): TGTGCCAGCAGCTGGACAGGGGCTAACGGCTACACCTTC.

The rearrangement joins TRBV7-8 to TRBJ1-2, with D possibly matching TRBD1 (5 bases). Germline V gene lookup returns CDR1 SGHVS and CDR2 FQNEAQ. The CDR3 is made up of 14 amino acids. Trimming stripped 5 bases from V and 10 bases from J, with 20 bases between. The CDR3 DNA reads TGTGCCAGCAGCATACGGGACTCTCCAACTGACTACACCTTC. Its protein product is CASSIRDSPTDYTF.

J is TRBJ2-1 and V is TRBV6-1; 12 bases match TRBD2. There are 14 residues in the CDR3. V shed 1 base and J 13 bases; nucleotides not matched to a gene: 5. Germline lookup yields CDR1 MNHNS and CDR2 SASEGT. Written as DNA, the CDR3 is TGTGCCAGCAGTGAAGAAACTAGCGGGGGGTCCCAGTTCTTC. Translating gives CASSEETSGGSQFF.

The chain employs TRBV28 and TRBJ2-2, with 11 bases lining up with TRBD1. Looked up from germline, CDR1 is MDHEN and CDR2 is SYDVKM. The CDR3 is 16 residues long. After removal of 4 bases from V and 4 bases from J, the junction contained 5 bases not matched to a gene. The chain's CDR3 is CASSSGQGAVTGELFF. The CDR3 nucleotides are TGTGCCAGCAGTTCCGGACAGGGGGCGGTCACCGGGGAGCTGTTTTTT.

The chain links TRBV7-9 to TRBJ1-1; D call uncertain. The CDR3 spans 14 residues. Germline CDR1 SEHNR, CDR2 FQNEAQ (reference sequence). V shed 1 base and J shed 0 bases, with 6 bases lying between them. CDR3 nucleotide sequence: TGTGCCAGCAGCTTAGATTCGGTGAACACTGAAGCTTTCTTT. It specifies CASSLDSVNTEAFF.

Only a few counts were recorded for this clone. V gene TRBV9 combines with J gene TRBJ2-7; possibly TRBD2 for D (5 bases). This CDR3 contains 14 residues. From germline, CDR1 is SGDLS and CDR2 YYNGEE. V gave up 1 base and J gave up 6 bases, with 14 bases separating them. CDR3 coding DNA: TGTGCCAGCAGCGTATCGGTTTCGGCGGGCGAGCAGTACTTC. Its translation is CASSVSVSAGEQYF.

The rearrangement uses TRBV7-2 and TRBJ1-1; tentatively, D is TRBD1 (5 bases). V shed 0 bases and J shed 6 bases, with 11 bases lying between them. The CDR3 totals 14 residues. From germline, CDR1 is SGHTA and CDR2 FQGNSA. CDR3 protein: CASSLAWGVAEAFF. The CDR3, as DNA: TGTGCCAGCAGCTTAGCTTGGGGGGTGGCTGAAGCTTTCTTT.

The chain carries TRBV29-1 and TRBJ1-1, with 7 bases aligning to TRBD1. CDR1 is SQVTM and CDR2 is ANQGSEA in the germline V gene. The V gene end was trimmed by 7 bases and the J gene end by 0 bases; junction bases not matched to a gene: 11. This CDR3 is 15 amino acids long. CDR3 DNA: TGCAGCGCAAGGGGGCGGTTCGGCCTGAACACTGAAGCTTTCTTT. It encodes CSARGRFGLNTEAFF.

This clone appeared a few times. This rearrangement joins TRBV10-3 to TRBJ1-2; TRBD1 matches 9 bases. This CDR3 is 13 amino acids long. Germline trimming cut 4 bases from V and 6 bases from J; bases unmatched to any gene: 3. Germline V lookup: CDR1 ENHRY, CDR2 SYGVKD. CDR3 nucleotide sequence: TGTGCCATCAGTGGGACAGGGGAGCATGGCTACACCTTC. Translation: CAISGTGEHGYTF.

In DNA form, the CDR3 reads TGCGCCAGCAGTGACCCCGCAGGGGATGATGAAAAACTGTTTTTT. Translated: CASSDPAGDDEKLFF. This chain connects TRBV10-2 to TRBJ1-4, with D possibly TRBD1 on 6 matching bases. In germline, CDR1 is WSHSY, CDR2 SAAADI. This CDR3 has 15 residues. V gave up 3 bases and J gave up 6 bases, with 14 bases separating them.

The CDR3 is CASTMGGTYEQYF. The CDR3 DNA reads TGCGCCAGCACCATGGGGGGGACCTACGAGCAGTACTTC. The chain combines TRBV5-1 with TRBJ2-7; 7 bases are shared with TRBD2. Per the germline V gene, CDR1 is SGHRS and CDR2 is YFSETQ. V dropped 6 bases and J dropped 2; count of bases not matched to a gene: 5. The CDR3 consists of 13 residues.

The rearrangement uses TRBV27 and TRBJ2-5; 7 bases are shared with TRBD1. V gave up 4 bases and J gave up 0 bases; unmatched junction bases: 5. This CDR3 has 15 residues. Per the germline V gene, CDR1 is MNHEY and CDR2 is SMNVEV (reference sequence). The CDR3 DNA follows: TGTGCCAGCAGTTCCGGACAGGCGTACCAAGAGACCCAGTACTTC. This gives the protein CASSSGQAYQETQYF.

This clone was seen only a few times. The V and J genes are TRBV18 and TRBJ1-2; D unresolved. Germline CDR1 reads KGHSH; CDR2 reads LQKENI. The CDR3 spans 15 residues. V was shortened by 3 bases and J by 0 bases, with 11 bases between the two germline ends. CDR3 in amino acids: CASSPGLNANYGYTF. Here the CDR3 DNA reads TGTGCCAGCTCACCCGGACTCAATGCTAACTATGGCTACACCTTC.

The chain uses TRBV5-6 and TRBJ1-6; the match to TRBD1 covers 8 bases. V was pared by 2 bases and J by 12 bases, with 10 bases of the junction left unmatched. Per germline, CDR1 SGHDT and CDR2 YYEEEE. The CDR3 length is 15 residues. DNA of the CDR3: TGTGCCAGCAGCTTCGGACAGGGTGGGCTGGGACCCCTCCACTTT. Translated, it gives CASSFGQGGLGPLHF. The full variable domain, completed using reference TRBV5-6 and TRBJ1-6, is DAGVTQSPTHLIKTRGQQVTLRCSPKSGHDTVSWYQQALGQGPQFIFQYYEEEERQRGNFPDRFSGHQFPNYSSELNVNALLLGDSALYLCASSFGQGGLGPLHFGNGTRLTVT.

Many counts were recorded for this clone. The chain joins TRBV2 to TRBJ2-1; TRBD2 matches at 10 bases. Unmatched junction bases numbered 7, after V lost 6 bases and J lost 8 bases. Germline V lookup: CDR1 SNHLY, CDR2 FYNNEI. The CDR3 sequence is 14 residues long. The CDR3 loop reads CASRRTSGGDEQFF. DNA for the CDR3: TGTGCCAGCAGAAGGACTAGCGGCGGAGATGAGCAGTTCTTC.